These 25 T cell receptor beta chains share one sample of origin, sequenced in a study of cytomegalovirus exposure and HLA in healthy donors. Amplification used 60 Vbeta primers and 13 Jbeta primers. The data were produced by immunoSEQ multiplex PCR, yet TCRdb's version contains in-frame clones alone and is incomplete. The sample consists of about 100,000 clones, around 81% of them appearing once. The sample comprised PBMCs. All receptors derive from a woman in her 70s in good health and CMV-seropositive.

The chain has TRBV5-4 and TRBJ1-1; tentatively, D is TRBD1 (5 bases). The CDR3 is 14 residues long. V lost 4 bases and J lost 0, with 10 bases in between. Germline V lookup: CDR1 SGHNT, CDR2 YYREEE (reference sequence). The CDR3 protein is CASSQAGVNTEAFF. CDR3 nucleotide sequence: TGTGCCAGCAGCCAGGCGGGGGTGAACACTGAAGCTTTCTTT.

The V call is TRBV7-9, the J call TRBJ2-7; 12 bases map to TRBD2. Losses at the gene ends were 0 bases for V and 8 bases for J; bases not matched to a gene: 5. The V gene's germline CDR1 is SEHNR and CDR2 FQNEAQ (reference sequence). The CDR3 sequence is 15 residues long. CDR3 in amino acids: CASSLASSGREKQYF. The DNA for the CDR3 is TGTGCCAGCAGCTTAGCCTCTAGCGGGAGGGAAAAGCAGTACTTC.

This clone was seen only once. The chain employs TRBV27 and TRBJ1-1; D is unresolved. Germline V gives CDR1 MNHEY, CDR2 SMNVEV (reference sequence). This CDR3 contains 13 residues. V was shortened by 3 bases and J by 3 bases, with 8 bases between the two germline ends. CDR3 region: CASSFSGDTEAFF. The CDR3 coding sequence is TGTGCCAGCAGTTTTTCCGGGGACACTGAAGCTTTCTTT.

The chain combines TRBV7-2 with TRBJ1-3; D gene uncertain. V gave up 4 bases and J gave up 4 bases, with 14 bases separating them. The CDR3 covers 15 residues. CDR1 and CDR2 from the germline V gene are SGHTA and FQGNSA. The CDR3 reads CASSSRGEMGNTIYF. CDR3 in DNA: TGTGCCAGCAGCTCGCGCGGGGAAATGGGAAACACCATATATTTT. The full variable domain, in which reference TRBV7-2 and TRBJ1-3 provide the parts outside the CDR3, is GAGVSQSPSNKVTEKGKDVELRCDPISGHTALYWYRQSLGQGLEFLIYFQGNSAPDKSGLPSDRFSAERTGGSVSTLTIQRTQQEDSAVYLCASSSRGEMGNTIYFGEGSWLTVV.

The V and J genes are TRBV30 and TRBJ1-5; a possible D gene is TRBD1 (5 bases). This CDR3 contains 13 residues. Looked up from germline, CDR1 is GTSNPN and CDR2 is SVGIG (reference sequence). Trimming removed 4 bases at V and 5 bases at J, with 12 bases between. The CDR3 sequence: CAWTDRADQPQHF. CDR3 DNA sequence: TGTGCCTGGACCGACAGAGCCGATCAGCCCCAGCATTTT.

This clone is a singleton in its sample. This chain uses TRBV5-1 with TRBJ1-4, with 7 bases that match TRBD1. This CDR3 spans 15 amino acids. Germline V gene data show CDR1 as SGHRS and CDR2 as YFSETQ. Germline trimming cut 4 bases from V and 4 bases from J; bases unmatched to any gene: 7. CDR3 coding DNA: TGCGCCAGCAGCCCAGGGGGACAGAGTAATGAAAAACTGTTTTTT. This codes for CASSPGGQSNEKLFF.

This rearrangement joins TRBV7-2 to TRBJ1-2; 7 bases match TRBD1. J gave up 3 bases and V 2 bases, and 6 bases lay outside the gene matches. From germline, CDR1 is SGHTA and CDR2 FQGNSA. CDR3 size: 15 residues. In nucleotides, the CDR3 is TGTGCCAGCAGCTTACAGACAGGGACTGACTATGGCTACACCTTC. This codes for CASSLQTGTDYGYTF.

Details on this clone: This same CDR3 is encoded by further DNA sequences in the sample. The rearrangement links TRBV4-2 to TRBJ1-1, with TRBD1 matching over 10 bases. This CDR3 has 15 amino acids. V lost 5 bases to trimming and J lost 6 bases; unmatched junction nucleotides: 9. Per germline, CDR1 LGHNA and CDR2 YNFKEQ. The CDR3, as DNA: TGTGCCAGCAGCTCCCGCGGGACAGGGGACTCTGAAGCTTTCTTT. It codes for CASSSRGTGDSEAFF.

This chain uses TRBV4-2 with TRBJ2-1; weak D call: TRBD2 (5 bases). Germline V gene sequence: CDR1 LGHNA, CDR2 YNFKEQ. The CDR3 is 15 amino acids. The V end lost 0 bases, the J end lost 6 bases, and 12 bases lay between the germline ends. In DNA form, the CDR3 reads TGTGCCAGCAGCCAAGATGCGAGGGCGGGCAATGAGCAGTTCTTC. It translates to CASSQDARAGNEQFF.

This chain joins TRBV7-8 and TRBJ1-2; D ambiguous. Trimming removed 5 bases at V and 3 bases at J, with 10 bases between. Germline assignment: CDR1 SGHVS and CDR2 FQNEAQ. CDR3 size: 13 residues. The DNA for the CDR3 is TGTGCCAGCAGCCCCCGGAGGGACTATGGCTACACCTTC. As protein: CASSPRRDYGYTF. The full variable domain, in which reference TRBV7-8 and TRBJ1-2 provide the parts outside the CDR3, is GAGVSQSPRYKVAKRGQDVALRCDPISGHVSLFWYQQALGQGPEFLTYFQNEAQLDKSGLPSDRFFAERPEGSVSTLKIQRTQQEDSAVYLCASSPRRDYGYTFGSGTRLTVV.

The chain couples TRBV7-9 to TRBJ1-1; D is perhaps TRBD1 (6 bases). CDR1 is SEHNR and CDR2 is FQNEAQ in the germline V gene (reference sequence). The ends were cut back, 0 bases at V and 1 base at J, with 12 bases in the middle. The CDR3 is 16 residues long. Here the CDR3 reads CASSLAGTGRNTEAFF. CDR3 coding DNA: TGTGCCAGCAGCTTAGCCGGAACAGGGAGGAACACTGAAGCTTTCTTT. The full variable domain, its missing parts supplied by reference TRBV7-9 and TRBJ1-1, is DTGVSQNPRHKITKRGQNVTFRCDPISEHNRLYWYRQTLGQGPEFLTYFQNEAQLEKSRLLSDRFSAERPKGSFSTLEIQRTEQGDSAMYLCASSLAGTGRNTEAFFGQGTRLTVV.

This chain uses TRBV27 with TRBJ2-2; the match to TRBD2 covers 15 bases. The CDR3 has 18 amino acids. Germline V gene data show CDR1 as MNHEY and CDR2 as SMNVEV (reference sequence). After removal of 5 bases from V and 7 bases from J, the junction contained 11 bases not matched to a gene. The CDR3 nucleotides read TGTGCCAGCAGTGCCGTTTCGGGACTAGCGGGAGGTGGCGGGGAGCTGTTTTTT. Residues: CASSAVSGLAGGGGELFF.

The genes are TRBV7-3 and TRBJ2-5; 9 nucleotides agree with TRBD1. TRBJ2-7 matches the DNA end more closely, so the J call is doubtful. The length of the CDR3 is 14 residues. The germline gives CDR1 SGHTA, CDR2 FQGTGA. CDR3 DNA: TGTGCCAGCAGCCCGGACAGGGGCTCCTACGAGCAGTACTTC. Its protein product is CASSPDRGSYEQYF.

This chain links TRBV19 with TRBJ2-5, with TRBD1 matching over 9 bases. V was clipped by 7 bases and J by 5 bases; unmatched bases: 8. This CDR3 comprises 14 residues. Per the germline V gene, CDR1 is LNHDA and CDR2 is SQIVND (reference sequence). The CDR3 region is CASKIQGAGETQYF. CDR3 sequence (DNA): TGTGCCAGTAAAATACAGGGGGCTGGCGAGACCCAGTACTTC. The variable domain in full, with the rest retrieved from reference TRBV19 and TRBJ2-5, is DGGITQSPKYLFRKEGQNVTLSCEQNLNHDAMYWYRQDPGQGLRLIYYSQIVNDFQKGDIAEGYSVSREKKESFPLTVTSAQKNPTAFYLCASKIQGAGETQYFGPGTRLLVL.

The V gene is TRBV5-4, the J gene TRBJ1-2, with D possibly TRBD1 on 5 matching bases. Germline V CDR1 and CDR2: SGHNT, YYREEE (reference sequence). The CDR3 has 14 residues. Trimming cost V 7 bases and J 4 bases, with 17 bases left between them. The CDR3 region is CASRPPQGVYGYTF. The CDR3 nucleotides are TGTGCCAGCCGTCCCCCCCAGGGCGTCTATGGCTACACCTTC. Variable domain in full (rest from reference TRBV5-4 and TRBJ1-2): ETGVTQSPTHLIKTRGQQVTLRCSSQSGHNTVSWYQQALGQGPQFIFQYYREEENGRGNFPPRFSGLQFPNYSSELNVNALELDDSALYLCASRPPQGVYGYTFGSGTRLTVV.

The rearrangement links TRBV15 to TRBJ1-2, with D perhaps matching TRBD1 (5 bases). The V end lost 0 bases, the J end lost 4 bases, and 12 bases lay between the germline ends. The germline CDR1 and CDR2 sequences are LNHNV and YYDKDF (reference sequence). The CDR3 consists of 15 residues. CDR3 loop: CATSRDQGRGYGYTF. CDR3 nucleotide sequence: TGTGCCACCAGCAGAGATCAAGGGAGGGGCTATGGCTACACCTTC.

The V gene is TRBV18, the J gene TRBJ1-1; D call uncertain. CDR3 length: 13 amino acids. Germline values: CDR1 KGHSH, CDR2 LQKENI. The germline V and J ends were trimmed by 2 bases and 11 bases, with 15 bases remaining between them. CDR3 in amino acids: CASSPDQSPGAFF. For the CDR3, the DNA is TGTGCCAGCTCACCAGACCAATCTCCGGGGGCTTTCTTT.

The rearrangement links TRBV28 to TRBJ1-4; D possibly corresponds to TRBD1 (6 bases). Germline CDR1 and CDR2: MDHEN and SYDVKM. V dropped 2 bases and J dropped 0 bases, with 10 bases sitting between them. The CDR3 covers 16 residues. For the CDR3, the DNA is TGTGCCAGCAGTTTACGGACAGCTGCAACTAATGAAAAACTGTTTTTT. Amino acids: CASSLRTAATNEKLFF. Full variable domain (rest looked up from reference TRBV28 and TRBJ1-4): DVKVTQSSRYLVKRTGEKVFLECVQDMDHENMFWYRQDPGLGLRLIYFSYDVKMKEKGDIPEGYSVSREKKERFSLILESASTNQTSMYLCASSLRTAATNEKLFFGSGTQLSVL.

The chain links TRBV10-1 to TRBJ2-5; 11 nucleotides agree with TRBD1. Trimming took 3 bases from V and 5 from J; bases not matched to a gene: 8. The CDR3 is made up of 16 amino acids. CDR1 is WNHNN, CDR2 SYGVQD, per germline (reference sequence). CDR3 coding DNA: TGCGCCAGCAGTGACCCGGGACAGGGGGGCGCCGAGACCCAGTACTTC. Residues: CASSDPGQGGAETQYF.

The chain couples TRBV5-1 to TRBJ2-1; D may be TRBD2 (6 bases). The CDR3 spans 15 residues. Trimming left V 4 bases short and J 7 bases short, with 18 bases between. Per germline, CDR1 SGHRS and CDR2 YFSETQ. CDR3 sequence (DNA): TGCGCCAGCAGCCCGAGACTAGGAGTAAGGAATGAGCAGTTCTTC. This gives the protein CASSPRLGVRNEQFF.

This sequence joins TRBV19 and TRBJ1-1; D remains ambiguous. The V gene's germline CDR1 is LNHDA and CDR2 SQIVND (reference sequence). CDR3 length: 13 residues. Trimming removed 4 bases at V and 4 bases at J, with 10 bases between. The CDR3 DNA reads TGTGCCAGTAGTACCCAAACGGGCACTGAAGCTTTCTTT. Translating it yields CASSTQTGTEAFF.

This clone appeared a single time. This chain links TRBV11-2 with TRBJ2-7; 10 bases align to TRBD2. The CDR3 has 15 residues. Unmatched junction bases numbered 9, after V lost 5 bases and J lost 5 bases. Germline-derived CDR1 and CDR2 are SGHAT and FQNNGV. As DNA, the CDR3 is TGTGCCAGCAGCCGAAGAGCTAGCGGGAGCCACGAGCAGTACTTC. Residues: CASSRRASGSHEQYF.

The rearrangement uses TRBV5-4 and TRBJ2-4, with 7 bases fitting TRBD2. Germline values: CDR1 SGHNT, CDR2 YYREEE (reference sequence). The CDR3 consists of 15 residues. Trimming cost V 4 bases and J 8 bases; bases outside gene matches: 12. CDR3 nucleotide sequence: TGTGCCAGCAGCCGGTGGGGGGGAAGTAGAGACATTCAGTACTTC. This translates into CASSRWGGSRDIQYF. Combining the CDR3 with reference TRBV5-4 and TRBJ2-4 gives the whole variable domain ETGVTQSPTHLIKTRGQQVTLRCSSQSGHNTVSWYQQALGQGPQFIFQYYREEENGRGNFPPRFSGLQFPNYSSELNVNALELDDSALYLCASSRWGGSRDIQYFGAGTRLSVL.

This clone was observed a handful of times. One junction end disagrees with the germline gene, perhaps due to a read error. J is TRBJ1-1 and V is TRBV25-1, with a tentative D call TRBD1 (5 bases). This CDR3 spans 13 amino acids. Germline-derived CDR1 and CDR2 are MGHDK and SYGVNS. This chain's CDR3 is CASNEGEWTEAFF. The CDR3 DNA follows: TGTGCCAGCAATGAAGGGGAGTGGACTGAAGCTTTCTTT. The whole variable domain, filled in from reference TRBV25-1 and TRBJ1-1, reads EADIYQTPRYLVIGTGKKITLECSQTMGHDKMYWYQQDPGMELHLIHYSYGVNSTEKGDLSSESTVSRIRTEHFPLTLESARPSHTSQYLCASNEGEWTEAFFGQGTRLTVV.

The rearrangement uses TRBV19 and TRBJ1-1, with unresolved D. The V gene's germline CDR1 is LNHDA and CDR2 SQIVND (reference sequence). This CDR3 contains 15 residues. Trimming took 3 bases from V and 7 from J, leaving 18 bases between them. In DNA form, the CDR3 reads TGTGCCAGTAGTATTACTTGGGAGCGCTACTATGAAGCTTTCTTT. Its protein is CASSITWERYYEAFF. Using reference TRBV19 and TRBJ1-1 for the parts outside the CDR3, the full variable domain is DGGITQSPKYLFRKEGQNVTLSCEQNLNHDAMYWYRQDPGQGLRLIYYSQIVNDFQKGDIAEGYSVSREKKESFPLTVTSAQKNPTAFYLCASSITWERYYEAFFGQGTRLTVV.